These 5 T cell receptor beta chains were all obtained from the same sample, sequenced in a study of shared clonotypes between healthy human individuals. The protocol was immunoSEQ multiplex PCR, while the TCRdb copy is restricted to in-frame clones and leaves out a portion. The repertoire holds fewer than 800,000 clones, with approximately 90% as singletons. Terminally differentiated effector memory CD45RA+ cells were left out of the naive CD8 fraction, which was CD45RO-negative and positively selected for CCR7. The material sequenced was naive CD8+ T cells sorted from blood. The receptors stem from a man aged 25 to 40 in good health.

The J gene is TRBJ2-7, the V gene TRBV4-2, with D uncertain. Germline V gene sequence: CDR1 LGHNA, CDR2 YNFKEQ. V lost 1 base to trimming and J lost 2 bases, with 18 bases between them. This CDR3 is 17 amino acids long. This CDR3 reads CASSQVLSGGIAYEQYF. The CDR3 coding sequence is TGTGCCAGCAGCCAAGTGCTATCAGGTGGTATCGCCTACGAGCAGTACTTC.

The rearrangement links TRBV4-1 to TRBJ2-5; D unresolved. With 5 bases removed from V and 5 bases from J, the gap between germline ends came to 15 bases. This CDR3 spans 14 amino acids. The V gene's germline CDR1 is MGHRA and CDR2 YSYEKL. CDR3 nucleotides: TGCGCCAGCAGCGAGGCGTATTTATCGGAGACCCAGTACTTC. As protein: CASSEAYLSETQYF.

The V and J genes are TRBV21-1 and TRBJ2-6; no DNA check was done on the table's D call, TRBD1. TRBV21-1 is flagged as a pseudogene. The length of the CDR3 is 18 residues. The CDR3 DNA is TGTGCCAGCAGCATAAACAGGTTAAATAGCTCTGGGGCCAACGTCCTGACTTTC. It codes for CASSINRLNSSGANVLTF.

The chain has TRBV10-1 and TRBJ2-3; a weak D match, TRBD2 (6 bases). V was pared by 3 bases and J by 4 bases, with 14 bases between. The germline V gene has CDR1 WNHNN and CDR2 SYGVQD (reference sequence). The CDR3 consists of 15 residues. The CDR3 protein is CASSEWREKADTQYF. CDR3 sequence (DNA): TGCGCCAGCAGTGAATGGCGGGAAAAGGCAGATACGCAGTATTTT.

The J gene is TRBJ2-3, the V gene TRBV9; 10 bases map to TRBD2. CDR3 length equals 18 residues. J gave up 2 bases and V 4 bases, and 13 bases lay outside the gene matches. Germline CDR1 and CDR2: SGDLS and YYNGEE. CDR3 DNA: TGTGCCAGCAGCCCCTTAACGTCTAGCGGGAGAGCCACAGATACGCAGTATTTT. Encoded protein: CASSPLTSSGRATDTQYF.